These T cell receptor beta chains were read from a single sample in a study of identical twins. TCRdb reanalysed the 5' RACE reads using MiXCR and keeps one entry per CDR3 protein. The sample holds approximately 1.8 million distinct CDR3 sequences, about 32% seen once. Sequenced sample: cord blood. The origin of the receptors is a newborn girl in good health. The conserved cysteine and the conserved F or W are not part of the CDR3 here. Fields, in order: J gene, V gene, CDR3 protein.

j_gene: TRBJ2-5; v_gene: TRBV6-5; CDR3aa: ASSYLPRGETQY
j_gene: TRBJ2-2; v_gene: TRBV12-3/TRBV12-4; CDR3aa: ASRRTRDRGSTGELF
j_gene: TRBJ2-1; v_gene: TRBV7-2; CDR3aa: ASSPLRLAVYEQF
j_gene: TRBJ2-1; v_gene: TRBV5-1; CDR3aa: ASSLARPLSLDNEQF
j_gene: TRBJ2-1; v_gene: TRBV6-5; CDR3aa: ASSYSRQSYNEQF
j_gene: TRBJ2-3; v_gene: TRBV4-2; CDR3aa: ASSQPGLAGYTQY
j_gene: TRBJ2-1; v_gene: TRBV29-1; CDR3aa: SPASQVGNEQF
j_gene: TRBJ2-3; v_gene: TRBV10-1; CDR3aa: ASSKETTLYSTQY
j_gene: TRBJ2-7; v_gene: TRBV20-1; CDR3aa: SARNSGGPSYEQY
j_gene: TRBJ2-5; v_gene: TRBV27; CDR3aa: ASSPSFSGRHHEQY
j_gene: TRBJ1-1; v_gene: TRBV21-1; CDR3aa: ASSAPPHRAEAF